The 9 T cell receptor beta chains listed next were all sequenced from one sample in a study of T-cell reconstitution after alpha-beta-depleted transplantation in children. Construction of the TCRbeta library involved unique molecular identifiers. TCRdb passed the PCR reads through MiXCR, listing each CDR3 protein once. The sample lists hundreds of thousands of distinct CDR3 sequences; around 13% were seen once. The sequencing used PBMCs, mostly from graft donor cells, collected 360 days after TCRalphabeta/CD19-depleted stem cell transplant. These receptors were taken from a male patient younger than 18 who had a stem cell transplant for acute myeloid leukemia, so the T cells may come from the graft donor.

The chain couples TRBV30 to TRBJ2-7; 10 bases line up with TRBD1. Germline V lookup: CDR1 GTSNPN, CDR2 SVGIG (reference sequence). This CDR3 has 18 residues. J was trimmed by 3 bases and V by 3 bases; bases with no gene match: 17. This chain's CDR3 is CAWRPPGGRDRGGYEQYF. In nucleotides, the CDR3 is TGTGCCTGGAGACCACCGGGTGGTCGGGACAGGGGTGGCTACGAGCAGTACTTC.

The chain recombines TRBV20-1 with TRBJ2-7, with D uncertain. V shed 7 bases and J shed 0 bases, with 10 bases lying between them. Germline CDR1 and CDR2: DFQATT and SNEGSKA (reference sequence). This CDR3 has 12 residues. The CDR3 loop is CSVAESSYEQYF. The CDR3 DNA sequence: TGCAGTGTGGCGGAGAGCTCCTACGAGCAGTACTTC.

The V call is TRBV21-1, the J call TRBJ2-3; TRBD2 reflects the table's D call only, with no check against the DNA. TRBV21-1 constitutes a pseudogene. CDR3 length: 16 amino acids. As DNA, the CDR3 is TGTGCCAGCCGCCCACGGGACTACCGTAGAGCAGATACGCAGTATTTT. Encoded protein: CASRPRDYRRADTQYF.

This clonotype has at least ten counts. The J gene is TRBJ2-7, the V gene TRBV12-3 or TRBV12-4, with D hard to call. The CDR3 length is 14 residues. V lost 4 bases, J lost 8 bases, and 18 bases lay in between. For the CDR3, the DNA is TGTGCCAGCAGTTCGGAACCGTGGTATAGTCAGCAGTACTTC. Translating gives CASSSEPWYSQQYF.

Many counts were recorded for this clonotype. J is TRBJ2-7 and V is TRBV6-2 or TRBV6-3; D gene ambiguous. Germline loops: CDR1 MNHEY, CDR2 SVGEGT. This CDR3 contains 17 residues. Trimming stripped 3 bases from V and 0 bases from J, with 18 bases between. The CDR3 spells CASSYLPMSAISYEQYF. The DNA for the CDR3 is TGTGCCAGCAGTTATCTGCCAATGAGCGCCATCTCCTACGAGCAGTACTTC.

The chain links TRBV7-9 to TRBJ2-4; a possible D gene is TRBD1 (8 bases). Germline values: CDR1 SEHNR, CDR2 FQNEAQ (reference sequence). V was cut by 5 bases and J by 2 bases, with 19 bases left in between. The CDR3 sequence is 17 residues long. In nucleotides, the CDR3 is TGTGCCAGCAGCCCCCAGGGGGCGGGAGTGTCCAAAAACATTCAGTACTTC. Its translation is CASSPQGAGVSKNIQYF.

This sequence joins TRBV7-2 and TRBJ2-5, with D hard to call. From germline, CDR1 is SGHTA and CDR2 FQGNSA. Trimming took 1 base from V and 0 from J, leaving 9 bases between them. The CDR3 extends over 15 amino acids. CDR3 nucleotides: TGTGCCAGCAGCTTAGGTGGCGACAACCAAGAGACCCAGTACTTC. Amino acids: CASSLGGDNQETQYF.

V is TRBV20-1 and J is TRBJ2-1, with TRBD2 matching over 8 bases. V dropped 6 bases and J dropped 13; count of bases not matched to a gene: 14. From germline, CDR1 is DFQATT and CDR2 SNEGSKA (reference sequence). The CDR3 is made up of 13 amino acids. The chain's CDR3 is CSARGIAGLIQFF. CDR3 bases: TGCAGTGCCCGAGGGATAGCGGGACTTATCCAGTTCTTC.

This clonotype was detected a few times. This chain uses TRBV12-3 or TRBV12-4 with TRBJ1-2; D unclear. V was clipped by 6 bases and J by 7 bases, with 21 bases between them. The CDR3 consists of 15 residues. CDR3 protein: CASSVYGSPISGYTF. The CDR3 DNA sequence: TGTGCCAGCAGCGTTTACGGGTCTCCGATCTCTGGCTACACCTTC.